This entry lists 2 T cell receptor beta chains sequenced from one sample in a study of cytomegalovirus exposure and HLA in healthy donors (TCRdb year 2017). Preparation of the library involved the immunoSEQ multiplex PCR assay. TCRdb carries this immuneACCESS record with in-frame sequences only. Its versions omit some clonotypes, under half of them owing to an unresolved V gene in the studies checked, with the rest unexplained. The sample table holds 90,000 to 130,000 clones, of which over 85% were seen once. The ten top clones hold about 1.9% of the sample. The specimen was PBMCs. The receptors stem from a woman aged 18 to 35 in good health and CMV-seronegative.

This sequence joins TRBV10-2 and TRBJ1-2, with a weak D call TRBD1 (6 bases). Between the trimmed V and J ends, which lost 3 bases and 2 bases, there was a span of 13 bases. There are 15 residues in the CDR3. Looked up from germline, CDR1 is WSHSY and CDR2 is SAAADI. The CDR3 DNA follows: TGCGCCAGCAGTGATATCAGGGGTGCAAACTATGGCTACACCTTC. Its translation: CASSDIRGANYGYTF.

This chain uses TRBV4-3 with TRBJ2-7, with a possible D match to TRBD1 (6 bases). The CDR3 contains 17 residues. Germline CDR1 reads LGHNA; CDR2 reads YSLEER. V dropped 4 bases and J dropped 7 bases, with 26 bases sitting between them. CDR3 region: CASSLDSLGQGPFEQYF. The CDR3 DNA is TGCGCCAGCAGCCTCGATAGCCTTGGTCAGGGGCCCTTTGAGCAGTACTTC.